The next 24 T cell receptor beta chains were all read from a single sample in a study of blood T cell repertoires in COVID-19. Method: immunoSEQ multiplex PCR; TCRdb's copy keeps in-frame clones and lacks some. The table lists about 200,000 clones, around 82% of them singletons. Sequencing used PBMCs or T cells enriched from blood (not recorded which). Receptors were obtained from a man aged 40-49 years who had recovered from COVID-19.

This rearrangement joins TRBV7-8 to TRBJ1-1; 8 nucleotides align to TRBD1. In germline, CDR1 is SGHVS, CDR2 FQNEAQ. The CDR3 runs to 17 residues. V was clipped by 5 bases and J by 2 bases; unmatched bases: 13. CDR3 residues: CASSQGADREYNTEAFF. CDR3 bases: TGTGCCAGCAGCCAAGGGGCGGACAGGGAATATAACACTGAAGCTTTCTTT.

The chain employs TRBV6-5 and TRBJ1-5; D is unclear. Germline V lookup: CDR1 MNHEY, CDR2 SVGAGI. Trimming left V 4 bases short and J 3 bases short, with 10 bases between. This CDR3 contains 14 residues. DNA for the CDR3: TGTGCCAGCAGTTCCCCCAGGCTCAATCAGCCCCAGCATTTT. Translated: CASSSPRLNQPQHF.

The V gene is TRBV5-1, the J gene TRBJ1-1, with TRBD1 matching 8 bases. CDR1 is SGHRS and CDR2 is YFSETQ in the germline V gene. Losses at the gene ends were 4 bases for V and 5 bases for J; bases not matched to a gene: 10. The CDR3 runs 15 residues. Written as DNA, the CDR3 is TGCGCCAGCAGCCCACAACGACAGGGGAAGACTGAAGCTTTCTTT. This encodes CASSPQRQGKTEAFF.

This clone was seen a single time. The V call is TRBV6-5, the J call TRBJ1-6; weak D call: TRBD1 (6 bases). Trimming took off 6 bases at V and 9 bases at J, with 15 bases between the two ends. The germline gives CDR1 MNHEY, CDR2 SVGAGI. The CDR3 length is 14 residues. The CDR3 DNA reads TGTGCCAGCAGCCAACCGGGACAATTTTCACCCCTCCACTTT. Protein: CASSQPGQFSPLHF.

The genes are TRBV27 and TRBJ2-5; 7 bases fit TRBD1. CDR3 length equals 16 residues. Germline CDR1 reads MNHEY; CDR2 reads SMNVEV (reference sequence). V lost 5 bases to trimming and J lost 2 bases; unmatched junction nucleotides: 11. CDR3 nucleotide sequence: TGTGCCAGCAGTCGACAACCGGGACAGTTACAAGAGACCCAGTACTTC. Its translation: CASSRQPGQLQETQYF.

The gene calls are TRBV9 and TRBJ1-6; no definite D call. V lost 4 bases and J lost 0, with 14 bases in between. The CDR3 has 17 residues. Germline-derived CDR1 and CDR2 are SGDLS and YYNGEE. In DNA form, the CDR3 reads TGTGCCAGCAGCTCCGGTCGGGGAGGCTCCTATAATTCACCCCTCCACTTT. Residues: CASSSGRGGSYNSPLHF.

This clone was detected only once. The J gene is TRBJ1-5, the V gene TRBV18, with a tentative D call TRBD1 (5 bases). Germline V gives CDR1 KGHSH, CDR2 LQKENI. V was cut by 4 bases and J by 2 bases, with 9 bases left in between. This CDR3 is built from 14 residues. DNA for the CDR3: TGTGCCAGCTCACAGGCAGGGCGCAATCAGCCCCAGCATTTT. Translated, it gives CASSQAGRNQPQHF.

This chain connects TRBV7-2 to TRBJ1-1; D is perhaps TRBD1 (6 bases). Deletions cut 8 bases from V and 0 bases from J, with 19 bases between. Germline V gene data show CDR1 as SGHTA and CDR2 as FQGNSA. The CDR3 loop spans 16 amino acids. In DNA form, the CDR3 reads TGTGCCAGCCTACCTGGACAGATGCTAATGAACACTGAAGCTTTCTTT. It yields the protein CASLPGQMLMNTEAFF.

The gene calls are TRBV19 and TRBJ1-1; 9 bases are a match to TRBD1. J was trimmed by 6 bases and V by 3 bases; bases with no gene match: 8. This CDR3 has 15 amino acids. Germline V gene lookup returns CDR1 LNHDA and CDR2 SQIVND (reference sequence). CDR3 nucleotide sequence: TGTGCCAGTAGTATTCCGGGACAGGGCGGCTCTGAAGCTTTCTTT. It is translated as CASSIPGQGGSEAFF.

The chain couples TRBV28 to TRBJ2-5, with D unclear. There are 14 residues in the CDR3. V shed 4 bases and J shed 1 base, with 10 bases lying between them. The germline V gene encodes CDR1 MDHEN and CDR2 SYDVKM. CDR3 in DNA: TGTGCCAGCAGTTCTCTACAGATCCAAGAGACCCAGTACTTC. It encodes CASSSLQIQETQYF.

V and J are TRBV10-2 and TRBJ2-7; 7 bases match TRBD2. Trimming took 4 bases from V and 3 from J; bases not matched to a gene: 12. CDR1 is WSHSY, CDR2 SAAADI, per germline. The CDR3 consists of 16 residues. The CDR3 spells CASSGVGRQLLYEQYF. The CDR3 DNA sequence: TGCGCCAGCAGTGGTGTCGGGAGGCAACTACTCTACGAGCAGTACTTC.

V gene TRBV4-2 combines with J gene TRBJ2-7; 7 bases agree with TRBD1. The CDR3 is 15 amino acids. The ends lost 3 bases at V and 4 bases at J; junction bases unmatched: 9. Germline V gene sequence: CDR1 LGHNA, CDR2 YNFKEQ. Here the CDR3 DNA reads TGTGCCAGCAGCCAGGGTAAAGGGGGCCAGTACGAGCAGTACTTC. Its translation: CASSQGKGGQYEQYF.

This clone showed up just once. The rearrangement joins TRBV10-3 to TRBJ2-3; D possibly corresponds to TRBD2 (6 bases). V lost 3 bases and J lost 3, with 13 bases in between. The CDR3 spans 15 residues. Germline V gene sequence: CDR1 ENHRY, CDR2 SYGVKD. The CDR3 is CAISDYTGGTDTQYF. The CDR3 DNA sequence: TGTGCCATCAGTGACTACACCGGGGGTACAGATACGCAGTATTTT.

The CDR3 region has the DNA TGCGCCAGCAGCGGGGGACAGGGGACGATTTACGAGCAGTACTTC. Translation: CASSGGQGTIYEQYF. The chain recombines TRBV5-1 with TRBJ2-7, with TRBD1 matching over 10 bases. V gave up 4 bases and J gave up 4 bases; unmatched junction bases: 8. The CDR3 spans 15 residues. Germline V gene lookup returns CDR1 SGHRS and CDR2 YFSETQ. The variable domain in full, with the rest retrieved from reference TRBV5-1 and TRBJ2-7, is KAGVTQTPRYLIKTRGQQVTLSCSPISGHRSVSWYQQTPGQGLQFLFEYFSETQRNKGNFPGRFSGRQFSNSRSEMNVSTLELGDSALYLCASSGGQGTIYEQYFGPGTRLTVT.

This chain's CDR3 is CASSPRPANTGELFF. The CDR3 nucleotides read TGTGCCAGCAGTCCGCGCCCGGCGAACACCGGGGAGCTGTTTTTT. The chain uses TRBV7-9 and TRBJ2-2; no firm D call. The CDR3 consists of 15 residues. Looked up from germline, CDR1 is SEHNR and CDR2 is FQNEAQ (reference sequence). The V and J ends lost 6 bases and 0 bases respectively, with 11 bases between them.

J is TRBJ1-6 and V is TRBV7-2, with 10 positions matching TRBD1. J lost 4 bases, V lost 4 bases, and 7 bases had no gene match. The CDR3 consists of 17 residues. Germline values: CDR1 SGHTA, CDR2 FQGNSA. CDR3 bases: TGTGCCAGCAGCTCGGGGACAGGGGCGAAGTATAATTCACCCCTCCACTTT. Translated, it gives CASSSGTGAKYNSPLHF.

The genes are TRBV5-1 and TRBJ2-1; the D gene is possibly TRBD1 (6 bases). Trimming shortened V by 0 bases and J by 1 base, and 11 bases separated the two germline ends. The CDR3 is 16 amino acids. Germline V CDR1 and CDR2: SGHRS, YFSETQ. The CDR3 bases are TGCGCCAGCAGCTTGGGACAGGCATCTTCCTACAATGAGCAGTTCTTC. It is translated as CASSLGQASSYNEQFF.

The gene calls are TRBV6-5 and TRBJ2-7; the match to TRBD1 covers 7 bases. This CDR3 has 13 residues. V shed 8 bases, J shed 4 bases, and the junction held 8 bases outside the gene matches. Germline V gene lookup returns CDR1 MNHEY and CDR2 SVGAGI. This CDR3 is CASDRDRSYEQYF. Here the CDR3 DNA reads TGTGCCAGCGACCGGGACAGATCGTACGAGCAGTACTTC.

The CDR3 here is CASSPPGGVMNTEAFF. CDR3 sequence (DNA): TGTGCCAGCAGCCCTCCAGGGGGAGTCATGAACACTGAAGCTTTCTTT. The rearrangement uses TRBV7-9 and TRBJ1-1; 7 bases fit TRBD1. The CDR3 loop spans 16 amino acids. Trimming at V came to 5 bases and at J to 0 bases, leaving 9 bases not matched to a gene. CDR1 is SEHNR, CDR2 FQNEAQ, per germline (reference sequence).

This clone was picked up one time. The chain uses TRBV27 and TRBJ1-6, with TRBD1 as a possible D gene (5 bases). The V gene lost 8 bases and the J gene lost 3 bases, with 11 bases spanning the gap. The CDR3 has 14 amino acids. The germline gives CDR1 MNHEY, CDR2 SMNVEV (reference sequence). CDR3 DNA sequence: TGTGCCAGCTGTTCCGGGGGCTATAATTCACCCCTCCACTTT. Amino acids: CASCSGGYNSPLHF.

This clone has a single count. The gene calls are TRBV9 and TRBJ2-3, with 7 positions matching TRBD1. V lost 3 bases and J lost 1; bases outside the gene matches: 11. The germline V gene has CDR1 SGDLS and CDR2 YYNGEE. The CDR3 runs 17 residues. The CDR3 region is CASSALPGQTGTDTQYF. The CDR3 DNA sequence: TGTGCCAGCAGCGCTCTCCCGGGACAGACAGGCACAGATACGCAGTATTTT.

Concerning this clone itself: Other DNA sequences in this sample translate to the same CDR3. The chain has TRBV5-6 and TRBJ1-2; 9 bases match TRBD1. From germline, CDR1 is SGHDT and CDR2 YYEEEE. The CDR3 totals 14 residues. Unmatched junction bases numbered 9, after V lost 4 bases and J lost 8 bases. CDR3 DNA: TGTGCCAGCAGCCCGGGGGACAGGGAATCCGGCTACACCTTC. It encodes CASSPGDRESGYTF.

The chain couples TRBV27 to TRBJ2-3; TRBD2 agrees at 9 bases. Germline trimming cut 2 bases from V and 3 bases from J; bases unmatched to any gene: 9. This CDR3 has 17 amino acids. Per the germline V gene, CDR1 is MNHEY and CDR2 is SMNVEV (reference sequence). DNA of the CDR3: TGTGCCAGCAGTTTACGCAGCGGGGGGATCTTAACAGATACGCAGTATTTT. Amino acid sequence: CASSLRSGGILTDTQYF.

This chain links TRBV10-1 with TRBJ1-2; 9 positions agree with TRBD1. The V segment lost 6 bases and the J segment 6 bases; nucleotides outside the gene matches: 5. The germline CDR1 and CDR2 sequences are WNHNN and SYGVQD (reference sequence). The length of the CDR3 is 13 residues. CDR3 sequence reads: CASSPGTGNGYTF. CDR3 nucleotides: TGCGCCAGCAGCCCCGGGACAGGGAATGGCTACACCTTC.